This T cell receptor (beta chain) was retrieved from a study of blood T cell repertoires in COVID-19 (dated by TCRdb to 2020 to 2021). For context, the study as a whole: The collaborator samples originated in the United States, Italy and Spain and spanned the acute and convalescent phases of COVID-19. The dataset comprised deeply sampled blood TCRbeta repertoires from subjects exposed to, actively infected with, or recovered from COVID-19. Where HLA class I and class II types were available, the types were taken from metadata supplied by the sample provider, not from assay-based typing. The material from the prospective study consisted of cDNA or gDNA derived from T cells, B-cell-depleted T cells, or PBMCs. A freely available public database, intended as a resource for researchers studying the immune response to SARS-CoV-2, is where the repertoires were released. The samples were drawn from the first 160 participants of the ongoing ImmuneRACE study and from 1,254 subjects provided by 6 global collaborators. A de-identified subject ID, COVID-19 status, age in years and sex were almost always included in the sample metadata.

Concerning this clone: It has no known antigen specificity. No base quality information exists; no much larger clone differs at one position.

V is reduced by 6 bases and J by 4 bases, leaving a spacing of 13 bases between them. The CDR3 runs 14 residues from the cysteine to the phenylalanine. The CDR3 DNA has 42 bases and is translated from base 1. The germline V gene encodes CDR1 MDHEN and CDR2 SYDVKM. Participants in the prospective study were enrolled through a virtual design, were aged about 18 to 89 years, and lived in roughly 26 United States geographic areas. In the prospective study, cohorts were assigned on the basis of participant-reported clinical history obtained from a screening survey and a study questionnaire. ImmuneRACE Cohort 3 recovered participants were defined by two consecutive negative NP/OP PCR tests, healthcare professional clearance, or symptom resolution. Mobile phlebotomists in the prospective study collected whole blood, serum and a nasopharyngeal or oropharyngeal swab from every participant. Additional blood draws and questionnaires over a 2-month period could optionally be provided by prospective study participants. Prospective study blood samples were shipped either frozen or at room temperature before DNA extraction.

Points the paper makes about the study in general: The quantity of clinical and demographic metadata differed by source and by participant and was supplied without curation.

TCRbeta CDR3 regions were amplified from genomic DNA by means of the immunoSEQ Assay, a bias-controlled multiplex PCR. For the original study's pipeline: Within the assay, amplification of reference gene primers was used to estimate how many nucleated cells each sample contained. To quantify the absolute abundance of each unique TCRbeta CDR3 rearrangement, sequence reads were collapsed and filtered. Productive Simpson clonality was computed per sample as the square root of Simpson's diversity index over productive rearrangements. The table comes from immuneACCESS by way of TCRdb, which keeps in-frame sequences with V and J called. Part of the clones is missing from these tables; in studies checked, under half for an unresolved V gene and the rest for unknown reasons. V and J calls plus clone size are reproduced from that table; the DNA served to infer D and trimming. Counted in this sample were roughly 180,000 clones; approximately 85% of them appeared once. The ten top clones hold under 9.5% of the sample.

This TCR derives from a woman aged 25 to 39 who had recovered from COVID-19. The chain was built from TRBV28 and TRBJ1-5; TRBD1 is a weak D gene call, 6 bases matching. The sequenced sample was PBMCs or T cells enriched from blood (not recorded which). The CDR3 reads CASRERGGNQPQHF. The DNA reads as follows: TGTGCCAGCAGGGAGAGGGGGGGAAATCAGCCCCAGCATTTT.